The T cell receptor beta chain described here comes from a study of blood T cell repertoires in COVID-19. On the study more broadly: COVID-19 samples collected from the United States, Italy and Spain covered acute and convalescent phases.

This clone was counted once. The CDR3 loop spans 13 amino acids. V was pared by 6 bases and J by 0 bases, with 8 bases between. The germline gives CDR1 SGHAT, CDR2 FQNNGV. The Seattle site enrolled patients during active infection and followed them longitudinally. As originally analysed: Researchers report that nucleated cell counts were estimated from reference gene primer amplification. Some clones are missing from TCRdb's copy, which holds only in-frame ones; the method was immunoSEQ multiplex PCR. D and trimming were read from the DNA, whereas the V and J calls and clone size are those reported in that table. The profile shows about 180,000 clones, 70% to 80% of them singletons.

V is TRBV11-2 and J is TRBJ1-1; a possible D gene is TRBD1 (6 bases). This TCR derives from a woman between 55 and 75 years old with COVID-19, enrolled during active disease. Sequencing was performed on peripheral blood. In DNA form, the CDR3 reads TGTGCCAGCAGGAGGACAGTGAACACTGAAGCTTTCTTT. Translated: CASRRTVNTEAFF.